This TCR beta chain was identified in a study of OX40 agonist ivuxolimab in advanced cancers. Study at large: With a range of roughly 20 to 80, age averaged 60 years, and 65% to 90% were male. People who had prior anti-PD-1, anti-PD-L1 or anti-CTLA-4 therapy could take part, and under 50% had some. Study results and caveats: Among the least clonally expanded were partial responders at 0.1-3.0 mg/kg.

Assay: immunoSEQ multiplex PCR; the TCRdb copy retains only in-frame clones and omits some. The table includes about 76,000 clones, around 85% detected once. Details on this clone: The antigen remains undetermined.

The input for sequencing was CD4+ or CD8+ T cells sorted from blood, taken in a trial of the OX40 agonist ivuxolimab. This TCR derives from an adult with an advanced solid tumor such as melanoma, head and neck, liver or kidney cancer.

The CDR3 region has the DNA TGTGCCAGCAGCGGATACATGGGGGACCTTAATTCACCCCTCCACTTT. It encodes CASSGYMGDLNSPLHF. V and J are TRBV7-2 and TRBJ1-6; maybe TRBD1 (5 bases). Germline values: CDR1 SGHTA, CDR2 FQGNSA. V lost 5 bases to trimming and J lost 6 bases, with 17 bases between them. CDR3 size: 16 residues.